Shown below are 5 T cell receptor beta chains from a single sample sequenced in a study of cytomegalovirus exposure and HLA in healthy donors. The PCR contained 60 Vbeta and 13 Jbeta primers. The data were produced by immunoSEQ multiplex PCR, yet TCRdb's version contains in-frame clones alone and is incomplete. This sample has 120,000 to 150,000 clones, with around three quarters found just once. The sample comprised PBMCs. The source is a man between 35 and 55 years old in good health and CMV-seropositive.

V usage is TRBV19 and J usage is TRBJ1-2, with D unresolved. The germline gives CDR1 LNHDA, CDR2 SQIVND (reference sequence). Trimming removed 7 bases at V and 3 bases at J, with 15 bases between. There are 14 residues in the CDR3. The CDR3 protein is CASIRSEAYYGYTF. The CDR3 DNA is TGTGCCAGTATTCGGTCCGAGGCTTACTATGGCTACACCTTC. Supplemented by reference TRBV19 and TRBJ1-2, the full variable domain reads DGGITQSPKYLFRKEGQNVTLSCEQNLNHDAMYWYRQDPGQGLRLIYYSQIVNDFQKGDIAEGYSVSREKKESFPLTVTSAQKNPTAFYLCASIRSEAYYGYTFGSGTRLTVV.

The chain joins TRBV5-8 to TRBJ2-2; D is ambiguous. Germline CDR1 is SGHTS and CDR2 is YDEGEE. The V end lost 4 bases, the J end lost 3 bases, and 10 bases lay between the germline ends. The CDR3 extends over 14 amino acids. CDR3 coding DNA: TGTGCCAGCAGCCGGAGAGAACACACCGGGGAGCTGTTTTTT. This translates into CASSRREHTGELFF. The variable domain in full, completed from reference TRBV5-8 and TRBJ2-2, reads EAGVTQSPTHLIKTRGQQATLRCSPISGHTSVYWYQQALGLGLQFLLWYDEGEERNRGNFPPRFSGRQFPNYSSELNVNALELEDSALYLCASSRREHTGELFFGEGSRLTVL.

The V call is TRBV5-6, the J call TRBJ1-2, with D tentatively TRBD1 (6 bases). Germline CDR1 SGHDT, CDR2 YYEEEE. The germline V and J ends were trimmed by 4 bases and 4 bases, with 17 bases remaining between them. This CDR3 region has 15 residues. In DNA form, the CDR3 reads TGTGCCAGCAGCGCCCCTCAGGGGCTGGCCTATGGCTACACCTTC. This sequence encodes CASSAPQGLAYGYTF.

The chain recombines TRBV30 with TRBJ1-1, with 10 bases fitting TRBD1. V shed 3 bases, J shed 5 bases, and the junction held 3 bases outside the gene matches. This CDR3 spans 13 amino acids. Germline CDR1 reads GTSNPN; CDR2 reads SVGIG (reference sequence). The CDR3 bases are TGTGCCTGGAGAGACAGGGGGCGAACTGAAGCTTTCTTT. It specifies CAWRDRGRTEAFF.

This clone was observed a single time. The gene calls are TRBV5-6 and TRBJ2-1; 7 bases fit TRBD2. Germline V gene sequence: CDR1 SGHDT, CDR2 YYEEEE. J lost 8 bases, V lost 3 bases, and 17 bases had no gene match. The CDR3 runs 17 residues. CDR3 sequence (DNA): TGTGCCAGCAGCTCGGGGGAACTGCGACTAGCCGGCGATGAGCAGTTCTTC. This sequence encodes CASSSGELRLAGDEQFF.